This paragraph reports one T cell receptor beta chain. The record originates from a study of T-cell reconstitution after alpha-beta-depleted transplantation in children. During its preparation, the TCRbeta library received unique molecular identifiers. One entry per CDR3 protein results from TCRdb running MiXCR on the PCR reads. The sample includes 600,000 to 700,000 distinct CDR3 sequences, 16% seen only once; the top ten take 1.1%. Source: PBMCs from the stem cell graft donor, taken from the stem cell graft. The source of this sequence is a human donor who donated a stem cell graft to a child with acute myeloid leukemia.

Here the CDR3 reads CASSYDWQTGELFF. CDR3 DNA sequence: TGTGCCAGCAGTTATGACTGGCAAACCGGGGAGCTGTTTTTT. The chain uses TRBV7-2 and TRBJ2-2; unclear D gene. V gave up 6 bases and J gave up 5 bases, with 13 bases separating them. CDR3 length: 14 amino acids. CDR1 is SGHTA, CDR2 FQGNSA, per germline.